The 10 T cell receptor beta chains listed next were all sequenced from one sample in a study of blood T cell repertoires in COVID-19. Assay: immunoSEQ multiplex PCR; the TCRdb copy retains only in-frame clones and omits some. The repertoire holds over 200,000 clones, with roughly 87% as singletons. Sequencing was carried out using peripheral blood. These receptors all come from a man aged 40-55 years with active or convalescent COVID-19.

This chain joins TRBV14 and TRBJ2-7; 7 nucleotides match TRBD2. The CDR3 has 13 amino acids. The germline V gene encodes CDR1 SGHDN and CDR2 FVKESK. The J segment lost 7 bases and the V segment lost 4 bases, leaving 7 bases of the junction unmatched. The DNA of the CDR3 is TGTGCCAGCAGCCGGGGGGACTACCGAGAGCAGTACTTC. Amino acid sequence: CASSRGDYREQYF.

The rearrangement uses TRBV28 and TRBJ2-3, with 12 nucleotides matching TRBD1. The CDR3 runs 15 residues. V shed 6 bases, J shed 6 bases, and the junction held 7 bases outside the gene matches. Germline V gene lookup returns CDR1 MDHEN and CDR2 SYDVKM. DNA for the CDR3: TGTGCCAGCAGCCTGTGGGACAGGGGGCGGGATACGCAGTATTTT. Protein sequence: CASSLWDRGRDTQYF.

This clone appeared a single time. The chain is built from TRBV15 and TRBJ2-7; D is possibly TRBD1 (6 bases). CDR1 and CDR2 (germline): LNHNV, YYDKDF (reference sequence). This CDR3 has 14 amino acids. With 4 bases removed from V and 6 bases from J, the gap between germline ends came to 16 bases. CDR3 nucleotide sequence: TGTGCCACCAGCATGGACAGTGTAAGGGGCGAGCAGTACTTC. It codes for CATSMDSVRGEQYF.

The genes are TRBV28 and TRBJ1-3, with unresolved D. The CDR3 consists of 17 residues. CDR1 is MDHEN and CDR2 is SYDVKM in the germline V gene. Trimming stripped 3 bases from V and 0 bases from J, with 15 bases between. The CDR3 loop is CASSLPHSPYSGNTIYF. DNA of the CDR3: TGTGCCAGCAGTTTGCCGCACTCCCCCTACTCTGGAAACACCATATATTTT.

V and J are TRBV5-4 and TRBJ1-6; 8 bases are a match to TRBD1. CDR1 and CDR2 (germline): SGHNT, YYREEE (reference sequence). V lost 4 bases and J lost 8; bases outside the gene matches: 8. The CDR3 spans 15 residues. The CDR3 nucleotides read TGTGCCAGCAGCCCGTCGGACAGGGTCCATTCACCCCTCCACTTT. Its protein is CASSPSDRVHSPLHF.

V gene TRBV11-3 combines with J gene TRBJ2-5; 8 nucleotides agree with TRBD1. This CDR3 region has 15 residues. J was trimmed by 4 bases and V by 1 base; bases with no gene match: 5. Germline V gene lookup returns CDR1 SGHNT and CDR2 YENEEA. As DNA, the CDR3 is TGTGCCAGCAGCTTAGGGACAGGGTTCCCAGAGACCCAGTACTTC. It codes for CASSLGTGFPETQYF.

This chain joins TRBV6-6 and TRBJ2-7; 7 bases match TRBD1. The trim removed 6 bases at V and 1 base at J, leaving 9 bases unmatched. There are 15 residues in the CDR3. Germline lookup yields CDR1 MNHNY and CDR2 SVGAGI (reference sequence). CDR3: CASSYLTTGSYEQYF. For the CDR3, the DNA is TGTGCCAGCAGCTACCTTACGACAGGGTCCTACGAGCAGTACTTC.

The chain recombines TRBV7-8 with TRBJ1-1; 9 bases align to TRBD1. CDR3 size: 17 residues. Germline V gives CDR1 SGHVS, CDR2 FQNEAQ. The J segment lost 4 bases and the V segment lost 3 bases, leaving 12 bases of the junction unmatched. The CDR3 region has the DNA TGTGCCAGCAGCTTCATACTGGCGGGACAGGGAGGCACTGAAGCTTTCTTT. Amino acids: CASSFILAGQGGTEAFF.

The V gene is TRBV5-1, the J gene TRBJ1-1; D not resolved. Trimming shortened V by 0 bases and J by 10 bases, and 16 bases separated the two germline ends. Germline CDR1 reads SGHRS; CDR2 reads YFSETQ. CDR3 length: 14 residues. The CDR3 bases are TGCGCCAGCAGCTTGGGGTTTGGGAGGAGTACAGCTTTCTTT. Its protein is CASSLGFGRSTAFF.

The V and J genes are TRBV15 and TRBJ1-1; possible D gene TRBD1, 5 bases. The CDR3 is 12 residues long. The V end lost 8 bases, the J end lost 1 base, and 8 bases lay between the germline ends. Per germline, CDR1 LNHNV and CDR2 YYDKDF (reference sequence). CDR3 DNA sequence: TGTGCCACCTGGCAGGGGAACACTGAAGCTTTCTTT. It encodes CATWQGNTEAFF.